The rows below give T cell receptor beta chains drawn from one sample of a study of vaccination and CD4 T cells after COVID-19. From the PCR reads, TCRdb called clonotypes with MiXCR, one entry per CDR3 protein. The sample shows 9,500 to 15,000 distinct CDR3 sequences, roughly half of them seen only once. Their cognate antigens are unknown. Specimen: cultured CD4+ T cells from blood, collected after SARS-CoV-2 vaccination. The receptors were sampled from a human donor with COVID-19. Each CDR3 is given with its conserved first and last residue. D genes are given only for firm matches. Rows may omit the clone size; those that give it use once, few, many or a size class.

-	TRBD1	TRBJ1-1	TRBV20-1	TGCAGTGCTAGAGGGACAGGGGTAAACACTGAAGCTTTCTTT	CSARGTGVNTEAFF
-	-	TRBJ2-3	TRBV7-3	TGTGCCAGCAGCTCCGGGGGAGCGCAGTATTTT	CASSSGGAQYF
-	-	TRBJ2-5	TRBV11-3	TGTGCCAGCAGCAAGACAGGACGGGAGACCCAGTACTTC	CASSKTGRETQYF
few	TRBD2	TRBJ2-5	TRBV30	TGTGCCTGGAGTGTCCAAGCGGGGGGCCATTATCCGTACTTC	CAWSVQAGGHYPYF
-	-	TRBJ2-5	TRBV20-1	TGCAGTGCTACCTTTCGACAGGCGTCCAAGACCCAGTACTTC	CSATFRQASKTQYF
-	-	TRBJ2-2	TRBV6-1	TGTGCCAGCAGTGCTCATGCCCTGCCCGAGCTGTTTTTT	CASSAHALPELFF
-	-	TRBJ1-6	TRBV14	TGTGCCAGCAGCCAAGATCGTCCACCCCTCCACTTT	CASSQDRPPLHF
-	-	TRBJ2-2	TRBV7-2	TGTGCCAGCAGACTGGGTAGCACCGGGGAGCTGTTTTTT	CASRLGSTGELFF
-	TRBD2	TRBJ2-5	TRBV11-3	TGTGCCAGCACCCCACTAGCGGGGGGGCCAGGGGGTAAGACCCAGTACTTC	CASTPLAGGPGGKTQYF
-	TRBD2	TRBJ2-7	TRBV7-6	TGTGCCAGCAGCTGGACTAGCGGTCCTTCGTACGAGCAGTACTTC	CASSWTSGPSYEQYF
few	-	TRBJ2-3	TRBV12-3/TRBV12-4	-	CASSTSGGINTQYF
-	-	TRBJ2-3	TRBV4-3	TGCGCCAGCAGAGACACGGTCACAGATACGCAGTATTTT	CASRDTVTDTQYF
-	-	TRBJ1-2	TRBV6-1	TGTGCCAGCCGTCGCATACAGGACTCTAAAGCCGGCTACACCTTC	CASRRIQDSKAGYTF
once	TRBD1	TRBJ1-2	TRBV2	TGTGCCAGCAGTCTACAGGGGGCTTTATATGGCTACACCTTC	CASSLQGALYGYTF
-	TRBD2	TRBJ2-2	TRBV20-1	TGCAGTGCCCAGCGGGGGGGCAGCACCGGGGAGCTGTTTTTT	CSAQRGGSTGELFF
-	-	TRBJ1-1	TRBV30	TGTGCCTGGAGTGTATACCCCGGACAGCGGGTTAGGAGGACTGAAGCTTTCTTT	CAWSVYPGQRVRRTEAFF
few	TRBD1	TRBJ1-2	TRBV27	TGTGCCAGCAGTGCCTATTCCGGGACAGGGGGTGGCTATGGCTACACCTTC	CASSAYSGTGGGYGYTF
-	TRBD1	TRBJ2-2	TRBV6-1	TGTGCCAGCAGCGTCACAGGGGGCACCGGGGAGCTGTTTTTT	CASSVTGGTGELFF
-	TRBD2	TRBJ2-5	TRBV2	TGTGCCAGCAGTAGGACTAGCGGACGAGAGACCCAGTACTTC	CASSRTSGRETQYF
-	-	TRBJ1-1	TRBV7-9	TGTGCCAGCAGCTTCGACCACGGACGCCCCACTGAAGCTTTCTTT	CASSFDHGRPTEAFF
-	-	TRBJ2-5	TRBV12-3/TRBV12-4	TGTGCCAGCAGTGTAGGACAGCCACAAGAGACCCAGTACTTC	CASSVGQPQETQYF
-	-	TRBJ2-4	TRBV6-1	TGTGCCAGCAGCCCCAGCCTAGCCAAAAACATTCAGTACTTC	CASSPSLAKNIQYF
-	TRBD1	TRBJ1-1	TRBV28	TGTGCCAGCAGTTCGACAGGGGGTCAGGACACTGAAGCTTTCTTT	CASSSTGGQDTEAFF
-	TRBD1	TRBJ2-5	TRBV6-1	TGTGCCAGCAGATTGACAGGGGGGGTCCAAGAGACCCAGTACTTC	CASRLTGGVQETQYF
-	-	TRBJ2-6	TRBV27	TGTGCCAGCTCGTCAGGGTTCGCTGGGGCCAACGTCCTGACTTTC	CASSSGFAGANVLTF
-	-	TRBJ1-5	TRBV25-1	TGTGCCAGCAGTGAGGGGGCGAAGATTTTTGCACATTATAGCAATCAGCCCCAGCATTTT	CASSEGAKIFAHYSNQPQHF
-	TRBD2	TRBJ2-1	TRBV15	TGTGCCACCAGCAGGACTAGCGGAAATGCGGGTGAGCAGTTCTTC	CATSRTSGNAGEQFF
-	TRBD1	TRBJ2-7	TRBV6-1	TGTGCCAGCAGTGGGACAGGCTACGAGCAGTACTTC	CASSGTGYEQYF
-	TRBD1	TRBJ2-5	TRBV20-1	TGCAGTGCTCCGCCACAGGGGAACCAAGAGACCCAGTACTTC	CSAPPQGNQETQYF
-	TRBD1	TRBJ2-7	TRBV20-1	TGCAGTGCCACGGTCCCCCAGGCAGGGGGCTCCTACGAGCAGTACTTC	CSATVPQAGGSYEQYF
-	-	TRBJ1-1	TRBV20-1	TGCAGTGCTAGCTGGGCCCCAAAGGACACTGAAGCTTTCTTT	CSASWAPKDTEAFF
-	TRBD1	TRBJ1-6	TRBV18	TGTGCCAGCCGGGACCCAGGGGGTGATAATTCACCCCTCCACTTT	CASRDPGGDNSPLHF
-	-	TRBJ1-1	TRBV7-6	TGTGCCAGTGGCGTGAACACTGAAGCTTTCTTT	CASGVNTEAFF